This entry features one T cell receptor (beta chain) sequence. Trimming took 6 bases from V and 7 from J; bases not matched to a gene: 5. CDR1 and CDR2 (germline): LNHDA, SQIVND (reference sequence). CDR3 length equals 14 residues. The entry originates in a study of blood T cell repertoires in COVID-19. At the level of the study: Acute-phase and convalescent COVID-19 samples originated in the United States, Italy and Spain.

Recruitment covered 25 or so US areas and drew participants whose ages spanned roughly 18 to 100 years. Profiled with immunoSEQ multiplex PCR; TCRdb holds only in-frame clones, not every one. The table includes about 350,000 clones, roughly 90% detected once. Material: PBMCs or T cells enriched from blood (not recorded which). The chain employs TRBV19 and TRBJ1-6; 8 bases map to TRBD1. This TCR came from a woman in her 30s who had been exposed to COVID-19. The CDR3 loop is CASRSTGDNSPLHF. CDR3 DNA sequence: TGTGCCAGTAGATCGACAGGGGACAATTCACCCCTCCACTTT.